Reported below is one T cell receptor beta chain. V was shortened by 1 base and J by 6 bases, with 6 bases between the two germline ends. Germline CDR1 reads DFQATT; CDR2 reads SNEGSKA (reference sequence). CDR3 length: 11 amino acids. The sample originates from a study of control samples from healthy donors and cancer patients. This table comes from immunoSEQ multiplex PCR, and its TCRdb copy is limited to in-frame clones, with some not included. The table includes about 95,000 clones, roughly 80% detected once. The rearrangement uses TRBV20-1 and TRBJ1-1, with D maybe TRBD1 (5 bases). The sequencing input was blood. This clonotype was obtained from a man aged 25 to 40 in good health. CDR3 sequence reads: CSARGDAEAFF. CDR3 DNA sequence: TGCAGTGCTAGAGGGGACGCTGAAGCTTTCTTT.